The T cell receptor (beta chain) described here comes from a study of CD8+ T cells in alopecia areata. The study, taken as a whole, reports: Normal skin's resident alphabeta T cells are sequenced alongside lesional scalp T cells. TCR sharing was clearer in mice than between patients, perhaps partly owing to patient HLA diversity. Scalp lesions, especially in alopecia totalis/universalis, had higher clonality than normal scalp.

Investigators isolated RNA and reverse transcribed it into cDNA to act as the sequencing template. The method was immunoSEQ multiplex PCR; TCRdb's version includes in-frame clones alone and lacks a portion of them. The sample yields roughly 110,000 clones, without any singletons. This clone occurred a few times. Antigen unknown. Gene names are the mouse ones. The read falls 4 residues short of the CDR3 end, and the missing part is taken from the germline J gene. CDR1 is GKSSPN, CDR2 SITVG, per germline. This CDR3 contains 12 residues. The V gene lost 8 bases and the J gene lost 1 base, with 11 bases spanning the gap.

This rearrangement joins TRBV31 to TRBJ1-1; D is possibly TRBD1 (6 bases). Source material: lesional skin. The source is a C3H/HeJ mouse with alopecia areata. This line is of MHC haplotype H2-k. Partial CDR3 DNA: TGTGCCCTTCCGGGACAAAACACA. Translated, it gives CALPGQNT. The CDR3 reads in full as CALPGQNTEVFF.